Below, 4 T cell receptor beta chains from the same sample are listed, as sequenced in a study of cytomegalovirus exposure and HLA in healthy donors. The PCR was carried out with 60 Vbeta primers and 13 Jbeta primers. TCRdb keeps only in-frame clones here, not all; method: immunoSEQ multiplex PCR. The sample lists under 200,000 clones; 80% were seen once. Material for sequencing was PBMCs. The source of these receptors is a woman aged 45-65 years in good health and CMV-seronegative.

The chain combines TRBV5-1 with TRBJ2-7, with D perhaps TRBD1 (5 bases). This CDR3 region has 14 residues. The V end lost 0 bases, the J end lost 1 base, and 8 bases lay between the germline ends. Germline CDR1 and CDR2: SGHRS and YFSETQ. The CDR3 here is CASSLGQGSYEQYF. DNA of the CDR3: TGCGCCAGCAGCTTGGGTCAGGGTTCCTACGAGCAGTACTTC.

The chain recombines TRBV28 with TRBJ2-3; TRBD1 matches at 7 bases. CDR3 length: 14 amino acids. V shed 8 bases, J shed 2 bases, and the junction held 7 bases outside the gene matches. Germline assignment: CDR1 MDHEN and CDR2 SYDVKM. CDR3: CASQNGQVTDTQYF. The CDR3, as DNA: TGTGCCAGCCAGAACGGACAGGTCACAGATACGCAGTATTTT.

The chain carries TRBV6-5 and TRBJ2-7; TRBD1 aligns across 7 bases. The CDR3 spans 14 residues. Unmatched junction bases numbered 4, after V lost 2 bases and J lost 3 bases. The germline gives CDR1 MNHEY, CDR2 SVGAGI. The CDR3 spells CASSYRTGFYEQYF. In nucleotides, the CDR3 is TGTGCCAGCAGTTACAGGACAGGATTCTACGAGCAGTACTTC.

The chain combines TRBV28 with TRBJ2-3; TRBD1 aligns across 9 bases. CDR1 is MDHEN and CDR2 is SYDVKM in the germline V gene. The CDR3 loop spans 13 amino acids. Losses at the gene ends were 6 bases for V and 5 bases for J; bases not matched to a gene: 3. The CDR3 sequence: CASRGTGRDTQYF. CDR3 bases: TGTGCCAGCAGAGGGACAGGGAGAGATACGCAGTATTTT.